This T cell receptor beta chain emerged from a study of T cell changes during pregnancy in multiple sclerosis. This CDR3 comprises 15 residues. V was trimmed by 3 bases and J by 0 bases, leaving 10 bases between them. Germline CDR1 reads SGHDT; CDR2 reads YYEEEE. The method was immunoSEQ multiplex PCR; TCRdb's version includes in-frame clones alone and lacks a portion of them. The repertoire holds 30,000 to 50,000 clones, 92% seen once, with over 0.75% in the top ten. Sample: CD4+ T cells from peripheral blood mononuclear cells, taken in the third trimester of pregnancy. The clonotype originates from a female donor with multiple sclerosis, enrolled in a pregnancy study. The genes are TRBV5-6 and TRBJ2-1; possibly TRBD1 for D (6 bases). DNA for the CDR3: TGTGCCAGCAGCTCGCAGGGGAGCTCCTACAATGAGCAGTTCTTC. Its protein product is CASSSQGSSYNEQFF.